The 5 T cell receptor beta chains reported below all come from one sample, sequenced in a study of T cells in Graves' hyperthyroidism and ophthalmopathy. The CDR3 regions of TCR beta were amplified from RNA transcripts. The TCR CDR3 was amplified in a first-round RT-PCR using the HTBI primer set. MiXCR was run by TCRdb on the multiplex PCR reads, yielding one entry per CDR3 protein. The repertoire includes roughly 570,000 distinct CDR3 sequences, 46% of them detected once, and 15% to 20% sits in the top ten. Sequences were obtained from peripheral blood or thyroid tissue (not recorded which). The origin of the receptors is an adult woman with Graves' disease, either hyperthyroidism or ophthalmopathy (not recorded which).

The count of this clonotype is one. No conserved phenylalanine or tryptophan is present at the end of the CDR3, so a read error is the likely explanation. The DNA is left out, because the CDR3 cannot be placed on it with certainty; the CDR3 is given as TCRdb lists it. The chain links TRBV7-9 to TRBJ1-1. Inclusive of both ends, the CDR3 amounts to 8 amino acids. CDR1 is SEHNR and CDR2 is FQNEAQ in the germline V gene (reference sequence). This CDR3 is CASSLSYI.

This clonotype has ten or more counts. V and J are TRBV7-9 and TRBJ2-7; D is ambiguous. Per germline, CDR1 SEHNR and CDR2 FQNEAQ (reference sequence). CDR3 length: 13 residues. V lost 4 bases and J 3 bases, leaving 10 bases between the germline ends. This CDR3 reads CASSSRTGYEQYF. The CDR3 nucleotides are TGTGCCAGCAGCTCCCGGACGGGCTACGAGCAGTACTTC.

This clonotype was seen many times. The V and J genes are TRBV2 and TRBJ2-7; tentative D call: TRBD2 (6 bases). The CDR3 is 15 residues long. Trimming took off 8 bases at V and 3 bases at J, with 20 bases between the two ends. Germline-derived CDR1 and CDR2 are SNHLY and FYNNEI. CDR3 region: CASSDYIKRSYEQYF. CDR3 nucleotide sequence: TGTGCCAGCTCGGACTACATCAAAAGAAGCTACGAGCAGTACTTC.

The table lists this clonotype with many counts. The V gene is TRBV30, the J gene TRBJ1-5; no clear D gene. Trimming left V 1 base short and J 5 bases short, with 12 bases between. This CDR3 is 14 amino acids long. Per the germline V gene, CDR1 is GTSNPN and CDR2 is SVGIG (reference sequence). The DNA for the CDR3 is TGTGCCTGGAGTGACCGGGTCCTCGATCAGCCCCAGCATTTT. Its protein is CAWSDRVLDQPQHF.

At least ten counts were recorded for this clonotype. The V gene is TRBV10-3, the J gene TRBJ2-7; TRBD1 matches 10 bases. The V segment lost 0 bases and the J segment 7 bases; nucleotides outside the gene matches: 6. The CDR3 runs to 15 residues. Germline lookup yields CDR1 ENHRY and CDR2 SYGVKD. The CDR3 is CAISESPGTGEEQYF. The CDR3 nucleotides read TGTGCCATCAGTGAGTCACCCGGGACAGGGGAAGAGCAGTACTTC.